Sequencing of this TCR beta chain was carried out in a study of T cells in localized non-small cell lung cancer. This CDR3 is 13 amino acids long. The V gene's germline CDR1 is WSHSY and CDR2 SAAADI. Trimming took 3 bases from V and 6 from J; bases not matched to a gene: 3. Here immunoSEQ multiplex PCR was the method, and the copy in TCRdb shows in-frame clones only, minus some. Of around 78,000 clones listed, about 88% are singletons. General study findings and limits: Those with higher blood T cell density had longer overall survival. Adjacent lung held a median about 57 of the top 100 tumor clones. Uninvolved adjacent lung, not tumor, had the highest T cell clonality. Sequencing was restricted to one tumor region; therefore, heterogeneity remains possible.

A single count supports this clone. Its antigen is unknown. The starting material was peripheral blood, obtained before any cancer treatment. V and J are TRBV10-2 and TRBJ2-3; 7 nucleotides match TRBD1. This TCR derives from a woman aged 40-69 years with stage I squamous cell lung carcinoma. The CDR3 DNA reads TGCGCCAGCAGTGAACAGGGGCGGGATACGCAGTATTTT. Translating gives CASSEQGRDTQYF.